This T cell receptor beta chain derives from a study of T-cell reconstitution after alpha-beta-depleted transplantation in children. Notes on the study in general: One year after transplant, T-cell counts and diversity came mostly from newly produced T cells. In patients about two months after transplant, alpha-beta T cells reportedly arose from several hundred expanded graft clones.

Unique molecular identifiers were incorporated into the prepared TCRbeta library. TCRdb reanalysed the PCR reads using MiXCR and keeps one entry per CDR3 protein. The table has around 500,000 distinct CDR3 sequences, more than 20% seen once. This CDR3 is built from 13 residues. V lost 10 bases, J lost 1 base, and 9 bases lay in between. CDR1 and CDR2 from the germline V gene are SGDLS and YYNGEE. This clonotype occurred many times. Its antigen is undetermined. The V gene is TRBV9, the J gene TRBJ2-6; no reliable D call. The sample here was PBMCs, mostly from graft donor cells, taken 360 days after TCRalphabeta/CD19-depleted stem cell transplant. The sequence was collected from a boy under three years old who had a stem cell transplant for acute myeloid leukemia, so the T cells may come from the graft donor. The CDR3 loop reads CAAPPSGANVLTF. DNA of the CDR3: TGTGCCGCGCCACCTTCTGGGGCCAACGTCCTGACTTTC. The whole variable domain, remainder taken from reference TRBV9 and TRBJ2-6, is DSGVTQTPKHLITATGQRVTLRCSPRSGDLSVYWYQQSLDQGLQFLIQYYNGEERAKGNILERFSAQQFPDLHSELNLSSLELGDSALYFCAAPPSGANVLTFGAGSRLTVL.